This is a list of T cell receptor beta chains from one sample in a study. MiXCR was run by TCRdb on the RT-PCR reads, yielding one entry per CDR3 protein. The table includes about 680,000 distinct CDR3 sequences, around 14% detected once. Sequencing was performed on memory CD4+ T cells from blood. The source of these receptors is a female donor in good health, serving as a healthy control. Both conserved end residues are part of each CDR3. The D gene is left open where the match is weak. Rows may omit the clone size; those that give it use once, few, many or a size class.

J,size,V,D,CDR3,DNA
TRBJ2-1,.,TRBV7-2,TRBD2,CASSFSGLAGAYNEQFF,TGTGCCAGCAGCTTCTCGGGACTAGCGGGAGCCTACAATGAGCAGTTCTTC
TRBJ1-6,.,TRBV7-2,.,CASSGRWGSETPLHF,TGTGCCAGCAGCGGGAGGTGGGGTTCCGAGACACCCCTCCACTTT
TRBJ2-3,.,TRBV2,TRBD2,CASSALAGGPSTDTQYF,TGTGCCAGCAGTGCCCTAGCGGGAGGGCCGAGCACAGATACGCAGTATTTT
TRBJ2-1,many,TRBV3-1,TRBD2,CASSRAGGPNEQFF,TGTGCCAGCAGCCGAGCGGGAGGGCCCAATGAGCAGTTCTTC
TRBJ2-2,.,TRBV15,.,CATRAGVAGELFF,TGTGCCACCCGGGCAGGGGTTGCGGGGGAGCTGTTTTTT
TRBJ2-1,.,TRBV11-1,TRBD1,CASSDDRAYSYNEQFF,TGTGCCAGCAGCGATGACAGGGCCTACTCCTACAATGAGCAGTTCTTC
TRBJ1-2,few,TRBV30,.,CACSGRANYGYTF,.
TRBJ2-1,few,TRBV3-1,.,CASRHAGEQFF,TGTGCCAGCAGACACGCGGGTGAGCAGTTCTTC
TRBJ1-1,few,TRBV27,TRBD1,CASSPGQGAVAEAFF,TGTGCCAGCAGCCCTGGACAGGGGGCAGTCGCTGAAGCTTTCTTT
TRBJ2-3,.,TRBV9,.,CASSVSRGAGMTDTQYF,TGTGCCAGCAGTGTGAGCAGGGGAGCGGGGATGACAGATACGCAGTATTTT
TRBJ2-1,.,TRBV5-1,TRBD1,CASSQQGGYNEQFF,TGCGCCAGCAGCCAACAGGGGGGATACAATGAGCAGTTCTTC
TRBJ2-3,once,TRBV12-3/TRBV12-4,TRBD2,CATTIYLAGGVTDTQYF,TGTGCCACCACCATCTACCTGGCGGGAGGGGTCACAGATACGCAGTATTTT
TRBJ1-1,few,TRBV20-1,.,CSARVSRGSSLNTEAFF,TGCAGTGCTAGAGTAAGTAGGGGCTCGAGCTTGAACACTGAAGCTTTCTTT
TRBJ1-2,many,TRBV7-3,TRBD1,CASSQGDRVNGYTF,TGTGCCAGCAGCCAAGGGGACAGGGTGAATGGCTACACCTTC
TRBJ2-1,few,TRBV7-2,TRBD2,CASSLVAGLNGMNEQFF,TGTGCCAGCAGCTTGGTAGCGGGATTAAACGGTATGAATGAGCAGTTCTTC
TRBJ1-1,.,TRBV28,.,CASSSAGSENTEAFF,TGTGCCAGCAGCTCTGCAGGGAGTGAGAACACTGAAGCTTTCTTT
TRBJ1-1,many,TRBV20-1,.,CSARGGMNEAFF,TGCAGTGCTAGAGGGGGTATGAACGAAGCTTTCTTT
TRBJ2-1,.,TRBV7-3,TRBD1,CASSPPGTGIHEQFF,TGTGCCAGCAGCCCCCCCGGGACAGGGATCCATGAGCAGTTCTTC
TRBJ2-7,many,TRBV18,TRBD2,CASSPRLAGVSYEQYF,TGTGCCAGCTCACCTCGACTAGCGGGAGTTTCCTACGAGCAGTACTTC
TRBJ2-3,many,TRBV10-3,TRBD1,CAISEFQRQGASDTQYF,TGTGCCATCAGTGAGTTTCAGAGACAGGGGGCTTCAGATACGCAGTATTTT
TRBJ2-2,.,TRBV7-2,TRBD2,CASSLGSAGRTGELFF,TGTGCCAGCAGCTTAGGGTCAGCGGGACGGACCGGGGAGCTGTTTTTT
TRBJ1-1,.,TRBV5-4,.,CASSTGWGMAFF,TGTGCCAGTTCAACAGGGTGGGGGATGGCTTTCTTT
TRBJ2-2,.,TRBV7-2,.,CASSQAGITGELFF,TGTGCCAGCAGCCAGGCAGGGATCACCGGGGAGCTGTTTTTT
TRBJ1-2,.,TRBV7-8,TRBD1,CASSPDRVIFNGYTF,TGTGCCAGCAGTCCTGACAGGGTGATATTTAATGGCTACACCTTC
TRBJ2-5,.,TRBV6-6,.,CASSYPTWGETQYF,TGTGCCAGCAGTTACCCGACTTGGGGAGAGACCCAGTACTTC
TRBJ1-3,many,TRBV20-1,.,CSARPTGMDTIYF,TGCAGTGCTCGCCCTACGGGGATGGACACCATATATTTT
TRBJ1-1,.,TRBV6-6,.,CASRPGLYTEAFF,TGTGCCAGCAGACCAGGGCTCTACACTGAAGCTTTCTTT
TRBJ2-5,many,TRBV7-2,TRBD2,CASSPTSGIQETQYF,TGTGCCAGCAGCCCGACTAGCGGAATTCAAGAGACCCAGTACTTC
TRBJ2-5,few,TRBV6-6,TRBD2,CASSAGGRNQETQYF,TGTGCCAGCTCCGCGGGCGGGAGGAACCAAGAGACCCAGTACTTC